This is a list of T cell receptor beta chains from one sample in a study of blood T cell repertoires in COVID-19. Measured with immunoSEQ multiplex PCR; TCRdb has only the in-frame clones, and not every one. The sample includes tens of thousands of clones, about nine tenths seen only once; the top ten take approximately 6.7%. Source material: peripheral blood. These receptors originate from a woman of 80 years or more with acute or convalescent COVID-19. CDR3s leave out the opening cysteine and the closing phenylalanine or tryptophan. The size field is filled for only some rows; it gives once, few, many or a size class.

V gene,clone size,CDR3 protein
TRBV7-8,NA,ASSYTGGSGNTIY
TRBV30,NA,AWRREGETQY
TRBV6-5,once,ASRKHTGVDGYT
TRBV7-9,NA,ASSPATGQGNEKLF
TRBV11-2,NA,ASSPGQGKRELF
TRBV3-1/TRBV3-2,few,ASSQEIGTGFNNEQF
TRBV29-1,NA,SVSGPYQETQY
TRBV9,NA,ASSVTVSGANVLT
TRBV14,NA,ASSRDLTFQETQY
TRBV10-3,NA,AINDRGHGNEQF
TRBV18,NA,ASSPAGTGTEAF
TRBV2,NA,ASNQGGNEQF
TRBV6-1,NA,ASSEAFPRGLAGGPSYEQY
TRBV6-4,NA,ASSDSFLLFLVSEKLF
TRBV28,NA,ASRTNNEQF
TRBV11-1,NA,ASSTGVRQPQH
TRBV5-8,NA,ASSLRAGRAF
TRBV3-1/TRBV3-2,NA,ASSLAGGIQETQY
TRBV19,NA,ASSIRGGEQF
TRBV14,NA,ASSQDFGGGYT
TRBV6-9,NA,AILNRPDTDVDNSPLH
TRBV7-6,NA,ASSLQTNYGYT
TRBV15,NA,ATSRDLGGTEAF
TRBV7-2,NA,ASSTRQNTEAF
TRBV9,NA,ASSPRTSGDGELF
TRBV2,NA,ASSPGGSHEQF
TRBV19,few,ASSMVGQGGSPLH
TRBV11-2,NA,ASSPRQGISPGELF
TRBV25-1,NA,ASSDIDRGNEKLF
TRBV6-5,few,ATSRAENTGELF
TRBV6-2/TRBV6-3,NA,ASSSAGTGELF
TRBV15,NA,ATSRPGQGVDTQY
TRBV19,NA,ASSIINRGRGNTEAF
TRBV5-5,NA,ASSPSTANYGYT
TRBV6-2/TRBV6-3,NA,ASSSSGLSYEQY
TRBV5-6,once,ASSFGGTVNTEAF
TRBV4-1,NA,ASSQESGGYGYT
TRBV18,NA,ASSPRGGPSTDTQY
TRBV4-2,NA,ASSLGTDSNQPQH
TRBV3-1/TRBV3-2,NA,ASSQELDTIY